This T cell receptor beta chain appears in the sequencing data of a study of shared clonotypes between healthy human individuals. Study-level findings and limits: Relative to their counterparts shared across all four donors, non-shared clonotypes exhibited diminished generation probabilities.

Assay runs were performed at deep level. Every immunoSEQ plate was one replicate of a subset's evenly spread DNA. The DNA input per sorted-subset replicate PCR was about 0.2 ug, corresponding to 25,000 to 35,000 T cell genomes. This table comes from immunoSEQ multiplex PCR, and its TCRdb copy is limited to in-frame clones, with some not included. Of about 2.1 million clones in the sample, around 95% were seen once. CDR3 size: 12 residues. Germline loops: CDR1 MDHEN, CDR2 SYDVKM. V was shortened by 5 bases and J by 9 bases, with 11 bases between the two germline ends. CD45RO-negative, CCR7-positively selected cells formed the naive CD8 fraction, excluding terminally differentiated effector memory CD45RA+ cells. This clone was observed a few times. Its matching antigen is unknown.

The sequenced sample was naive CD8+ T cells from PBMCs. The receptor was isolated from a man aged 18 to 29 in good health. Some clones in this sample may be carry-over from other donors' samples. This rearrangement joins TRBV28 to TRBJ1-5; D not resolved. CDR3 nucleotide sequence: TGTGCCAGCAGTCTTCCAGCTGGGCCCCAGCATTTT. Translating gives CASSLPAGPQHF. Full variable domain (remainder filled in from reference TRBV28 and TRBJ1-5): DVKVTQSSRYLVKRTGEKVFLECVQDMDHENMFWYRQDPGLGLRLIYFSYDVKMKEKGDIPEGYSVSREKKERFSLILESASTNQTSMYLCASSLPAGPQHFGDGTRLSIL.